This T cell receptor (beta chain) was retrieved from a study of T-cell memory formation after mild COVID-19. Across the whole study: Clusters of TCRs were largely donor specific. Findings of the study overall: Of the contracting clones, CD4+ ones lay mainly in CM and EM, and CD8+ ones in EMRA. Day 15 to 85 contracting clones showed balanced CD4/CD8; later expanders leaned CD4+. Certain responding clones were present in pre-infection memory, suggesting participation of cross-reactive memory.

TCRdb called the 5' RACE reads again in MiXCR, with one record for every CDR3 protein. The table includes some 210,000 distinct CDR3 sequences, more than 9% detected once. This clonotype appeared many times. Its antigen is unidentified. CDR3 length: 17 amino acids. The V segment lost 8 bases and the J segment 1 base; nucleotides outside the gene matches: 11. The origin of this receptor is a man between 18 and 29 years old who had mild COVID-19 (a few samples of this study predate the infection). Cell type and time point are not known. V is TRBV12-3 or TRBV12-4 and J is TRBJ2-2; 9 bases line up with TRBD2. The source material was PBMCs or a T cell subset sorted from them (not recorded which). CDR3 nucleotide sequence: TGTGCCAGCGACCCCTCCCAAGCGGGGGGGAACACCGGGGAGCTGTTTTTT. This codes for CASDPSQAGGNTGELFF.